What follows are 30 T cell receptor beta chains derived from one specimen sequenced in a study of shared clonotypes between healthy human individuals. Only in-frame clones appear in the TCRdb table, and some are missing; sequencing was by immunoSEQ multiplex PCR. The sample contains 1,400,000 or so clones, 98% to 99% of which appear only once. Sequenced sample: naive CD4+ T cells sorted from blood. Documented subset: CD45RA+ positively selected. The receptors shown here come from a young man in good health.

This chain joins TRBV28 and TRBJ2-7, with a weak D call TRBD2 (6 bases). V was pared by 7 bases and J by 2 bases, with 9 bases between. Germline V gives CDR1 MDHEN, CDR2 SYDVKM. This CDR3 is 12 amino acids long. The CDR3 protein is CASTTGAYEQYF. The CDR3 bases are TGTGCCAGCACGACGGGGGCCTACGAGCAGTACTTC.

With regard to this clone: The sample holds other DNA sequences that translate to the same CDR3. This chain links TRBV5-1 with TRBJ2-3; 10 bases agree with TRBD2. The CDR3 totals 16 residues. Trimming removed 4 bases from V and 1 base from J; junction bases left unmatched: 6. CDR1 is SGHRS, CDR2 YFSETQ, per germline. CDR3 DNA sequence: TGCGCCAGCAGCCTCTGGGGGACTAGCGGCACAGATACGCAGTATTTT. This sequence encodes CASSLWGTSGTDTQYF.

A few counts support this clone. J is TRBJ1-5 and V is TRBV6-5; a weak D match, TRBD1 (5 bases). The CDR3 contains 13 residues. V lost 5 bases to trimming and J lost 7 bases, with 12 bases between them. Germline loops: CDR1 MNHEY, CDR2 SVGAGI. The chain's CDR3 is CASSTDWGQPQHF. The DNA for the CDR3 is TGTGCCAGCAGTACCGATTGGGGGCAGCCCCAGCATTTT.

This chain connects TRBV9 to TRBJ2-3; 8 positions agree with TRBD2. The ends lost 0 bases at V and 5 bases at J; junction bases unmatched: 5. Looked up from germline, CDR1 is SGDLS and CDR2 is YYNGEE. The length of the CDR3 is 15 residues. The CDR3 here is CASSVEAGEVDTQYF. CDR3 bases: TGTGCCAGCAGCGTAGAAGCGGGAGAGGTAGATACGCAGTATTTT.

The V and J genes are TRBV5-6 and TRBJ2-2; 8 bases line up with TRBD2. The germline V gene has CDR1 SGHDT and CDR2 YYEEEE. V was pared by 3 bases and J by 1 base, with 5 bases of the junction left unmatched. CDR3 length equals 16 residues. The CDR3 region has the DNA TGTGCCAGCAGCTGGGGTACTAGCGGGAACACCGGGGAGCTGTTTTTT. Its protein is CASSWGTSGNTGELFF.

This clone is a singleton in its sample. Different DNA sequences within this sample yield the same CDR3. The gene calls are TRBV28 and TRBJ2-7; D gene unclear. The germline CDR1 and CDR2 sequences are MDHEN and SYDVKM. The CDR3 is 11 residues long. The V and J ends lost 4 bases and 4 bases respectively, with 5 bases between them. In nucleotides, the CDR3 is TGTGCCAGCAGTTCCCAATACGAGCAGTACTTC. Its protein product is CASSSQYEQYF.

The chain couples TRBV5-1 to TRBJ2-5, with D possibly matching TRBD1 (6 bases). Deletions cut 2 bases from V and 7 bases from J, with 18 bases between. CDR1 and CDR2 (germline): SGHRS, YFSETQ. This CDR3 is built from 15 residues. The CDR3 spells CASSFTGTLKGTQYF. Written as DNA, the CDR3 is TGCGCCAGCAGCTTCACCGGGACACTAAAGGGGACCCAGTACTTC.

This chain's CDR3 is CASSLLGGIGYTF. The CDR3 DNA reads TGTGCCAGCAGTTTATTGGGGGGGATTGGCTACACCTTC. V gene TRBV28 combines with J gene TRBJ1-2; tentative D call: TRBD1 (5 bases). V lost 1 base, J lost 7 bases, and 10 bases lay in between. The CDR3 runs 13 residues. Looked up from germline, CDR1 is MDHEN and CDR2 is SYDVKM.

The gene calls are TRBV10-3 and TRBJ2-6; 12 nucleotides align to TRBD1. CDR3 length: 18 amino acids. The V segment lost 0 bases and the J segment 5 bases; nucleotides outside the gene matches: 5. CDR1 is ENHRY and CDR2 is SYGVKD in the germline V gene. The CDR3 spells CAISESGGQGAWANVLTF. DNA of the CDR3: TGTGCCATCAGTGAGTCGGGGGGACAGGGGGCATGGGCCAACGTCCTGACTTTC.

The rearrangement links TRBV27 to TRBJ2-5, with D uncertain. Trimming left V 5 bases short and J 1 base short, with 8 bases between. CDR3 length: 13 residues. The V gene's germline CDR1 is MNHEY and CDR2 SMNVEV (reference sequence). Written as DNA, the CDR3 is TGTGCCAGCAGTCCATCGCCCCAAGAGACCCAGTACTTC. It yields the protein CASSPSPQETQYF.

This CDR3 reads CASSHDRGKQYF. In nucleotides, the CDR3 is TGCGCCAGCAGTCACGACAGGGGGAAGCAGTACTTC. The chain uses TRBV10-1 and TRBJ2-7; TRBD1 matches at 9 bases. CDR1 and CDR2 (germline): WNHNN, SYGVQD (reference sequence). After removal of 5 bases from V and 8 bases from J, the junction contained 4 bases not matched to a gene. The CDR3 sequence is 12 residues long.

As for this clone: The same CDR3 also results from other DNA sequences found in this sample. The V gene is TRBV15, the J gene TRBJ2-3; 11 bases are a match to TRBD1. J gave up 3 bases and V 8 bases, and 1 base lay outside the gene matches. The germline V gene encodes CDR1 LNHNV and CDR2 YYDKDF (reference sequence). The CDR3 contains 13 residues. CDR3 region: CATGTGGTDTQYF. CDR3 in DNA: TGTGCCACCGGGACAGGGGGAACAGATACGCAGTATTTT.

The rearrangement joins TRBV5-1 to TRBJ2-7; D remains ambiguous. Trimming stripped 0 bases from V and 2 bases from J, with 9 bases between. CDR1 SGHRS and CDR2 YFSETQ come from the germline V gene. CDR3 size: 14 residues. CDR3 region: CASSLDTGTYEQYF. CDR3 in DNA: TGCGCCAGCAGCTTGGACACCGGAACCTACGAGCAGTACTTC.

This sequence joins TRBV5-1 and TRBJ2-7; 8 bases are shared with TRBD1. V lost 4 bases, J lost 3 bases, and 6 bases stayed unmatched. Germline V gives CDR1 SGHRS, CDR2 YFSETQ. The CDR3 spans 14 residues. Here the CDR3 DNA reads TGCGCCAGCAGCCAAAATGGACAGGGCTACGAGCAGTACTTC. It is translated as CASSQNGQGYEQYF.

The chain links TRBV19 to TRBJ2-1, with D possibly TRBD1 on 6 matching bases. CDR1 and CDR2 (germline): LNHDA, SQIVND (reference sequence). Trimming took 7 bases from V and 2 from J, leaving 12 bases between them. There are 14 residues in the CDR3. CDR3 nucleotides: TGTGCCAGTAAGGTGGGGGCAACCTACAATGAGCAGTTCTTC. This sequence encodes CASKVGATYNEQFF.

The J gene is TRBJ2-5, the V gene TRBV7-6, with TRBD1 as a possible D gene (6 bases). Germline CDR1 and CDR2: SGHVS and FNYEAQ. This CDR3 spans 16 amino acids. Trimming took off 5 bases at V and 5 bases at J, with 21 bases between the two ends. Here the CDR3 DNA reads TGTGCCAGCAGCCAAGGGTTAGGGGGATGGGGGGAGACCCAGTACTTC. The encoded protein is CASSQGLGGWGETQYF.

The rearrangement links TRBV5-1 to TRBJ1-5; 8 nucleotides agree with TRBD1. The CDR3 is made up of 15 amino acids. Germline V lookup: CDR1 SGHRS, CDR2 YFSETQ. V was pared by 4 bases and J by 6 bases, with 9 bases of the junction left unmatched. For the CDR3, the DNA is TGCGCCAGCAGCCCGACAGGGGCCGGCGGTCAGCCCCAGCATTTT. This sequence encodes CASSPTGAGGQPQHF.

V and J are TRBV30 and TRBJ2-5; 7 bases map to TRBD1. There are 15 residues in the CDR3. From germline, CDR1 is GTSNPN and CDR2 SVGIG (reference sequence). The V and J ends lost 1 base and 2 bases, in that order; junction bases with no gene match: 7. CDR3 amino acids: CAWSEQGMVQETQYF. Written as DNA, the CDR3 is TGTGCCTGGAGTGAACAGGGGATGGTACAAGAGACCCAGTACTTC.

This clone was seen only once. This CDR3 is CASSKAEFHLDRATYEQYF. The CDR3, as DNA: TGTGCCAGCAGCAAAGCCGAATTCCACCTGGACAGGGCAACGTACGAGCAGTACTTC. The rearrangement joins TRBV21-1 to TRBJ2-7; the table names TRBD1, a call not compared with the DNA. TRBV21-1 is a pseudogene segment. The CDR3 runs to 19 residues.

Details on this clone: Relative to the germline gene, one junction end is altered; a read error may explain this. The V call is TRBV11-1, the J call TRBJ2-5, with TRBD1 identical over 12 bases. CDR3 length: 15 residues. CDR1 is SGHAT and CDR2 is FQDESV in the germline V gene (reference sequence). The CDR3 region is CASSSRDRGQGTQYF. CDR3 DNA sequence: TGTGCCAGCAGCTCCCGGGACAGGGGGCAAGGGACCCAGTACTTC.

The DNA of the CDR3 is TGTGCCAGCAGCGTAGGGACCCGATTGGGCACTGAAGCTTTCTTT. This encodes CASSVGTRLGTEAFF. The chain joins TRBV9 to TRBJ1-1; D gene uncertain. The CDR3 loop spans 15 amino acids. Germline CDR1 reads SGDLS; CDR2 reads YYNGEE. The germline V and J ends were trimmed by 0 bases and 4 bases, with 13 bases remaining between them.

On this clone itself: Other DNA sequences in this sample translate to the same CDR3. The J gene is TRBJ2-3, the V gene TRBV7-3, with D tentatively TRBD1 or TRBD2 (5 bases each). The CDR3 is 15 residues long. The germline CDR1 and CDR2 sequences are SGHTA and FQGTGA. Trimming took off 5 bases at V and 0 bases at J, with 12 bases between the two ends. The CDR3 reads CASSPRGGSTDTQYF. Here the CDR3 DNA reads TGTGCCAGCAGCCCGAGGGGTGGCAGCACAGATACGCAGTATTTT.

The V call is TRBV5-6, the J call TRBJ1-1; D is unclear. The length of the CDR3 is 16 residues. V was pared by 2 bases and J by 7 bases, with 21 bases between. Germline V gene sequence: CDR1 SGHDT, CDR2 YYEEEE. The CDR3 sequence is CASSFPTAGVGFEAFF. The CDR3, as DNA: TGTGCCAGCAGCTTTCCGACCGCAGGAGTGGGGTTTGAAGCTTTCTTT.

This clone was seen once. The V gene is TRBV5-4, the J gene TRBJ2-7; D gene ambiguous. V lost 4 bases and J 2 bases, leaving 10 bases between the germline ends. CDR3 length: 13 amino acids. Germline values: CDR1 SGHNT, CDR2 YYREEE (reference sequence). For the CDR3, the DNA is TGTGCCAGCAGCAGGTATACTACCTACGAGCAGTACTTC. Its translation is CASSRYTTYEQYF.

The chain is built from TRBV19 and TRBJ1-5, with TRBD1 matching over 8 bases. V gave up 8 bases and J gave up 6 bases; unmatched junction bases: 9. Germline CDR1 reads LNHDA; CDR2 reads SQIVND (reference sequence). The CDR3 length is 14 residues. The CDR3 loop reads CASGQDRGTQPQHF. CDR3 DNA: TGTGCCAGTGGTCAAGACAGGGGAACTCAGCCCCAGCATTTT.

As for this clone: One end of the junction is discordant with germline, which a read error may explain. The chain recombines TRBV29-1 with TRBJ2-5; tentatively, D is TRBD1 (6 bases). CDR3 size: 13 residues. Germline CDR1 and CDR2: SQVTM and ANQGSEA. This CDR3 reads CSFEDRHRETQYF. CDR3 DNA sequence: TGCAGCTTTGAGGACAGACATCGAGAGACCCAGTACTTC.

As to this clone: The sample contains more than one DNA sequence encoding this CDR3. The chain employs TRBV30 and TRBJ2-2; 11 bases line up with TRBD2. Germline V gene sequence: CDR1 GTSNPN, CDR2 SVGIG (reference sequence). J gave up 4 bases and V 4 bases, and 2 bases lay outside the gene matches. The CDR3 runs 14 residues. The CDR3 DNA reads as TGTGCCTGGACTAGCGGGAGGAGCACCGGGGAGCTGTTTTTT. This gives the protein CAWTSGRSTGELFF.

Worth noting for this clone: This CDR3 is also generated by other DNA sequences in the sample. The genes are TRBV5-1 and TRBJ2-7; D remains ambiguous. There are 14 residues in the CDR3. Germline assignment: CDR1 SGHRS and CDR2 YFSETQ. Trimming pared 0 bases from V and 1 base from J, leaving 8 bases between. CDR3 nucleotide sequence: TGCGCCAGCAGCTTGGAAGCACATTCCTACGAGCAGTACTTC. Translated: CASSLEAHSYEQYF.

The V and J genes are TRBV28 and TRBJ2-7; perhaps TRBD2 as D (5 bases). There are 16 residues in the CDR3. Germline V gives CDR1 MDHEN, CDR2 SYDVKM. V was clipped by 5 bases and J by 0 bases, with 17 bases between them. In DNA, the CDR3 is TGTGCCAGCAGTCGTACCCGGGGTATAAGCTCCTACGAGCAGTACTTC. As protein: CASSRTRGISSYEQYF.

The chain employs TRBV5-5 and TRBJ2-7, with no clear D. The germline V gene has CDR1 SGHKS and CDR2 YYEKEE (reference sequence). CDR3 length: 13 amino acids. The V end was cut by 4 bases, the J end by 7 bases, with 15 bases between. CDR3 coding DNA: TGTGCCAGCAGCAACTACAGAGAGGTGGAGCAGTACTTC. Translation: CASSNYREVEQYF.